The sample holds a few counts of the clone carrying this TCR beta chain. Its cognate antigen is unknown. MiXCR, run by TCRdb on the 5' RACE reads, gives a single entry per CDR3 protein. Of around 410,000 distinct CDR3 sequences in the sample, 23% were seen once. The ends lost 6 bases at V and 4 bases at J; junction bases unmatched: 13. The CDR3 is 16 residues long. This sample was taken from a study of T-cell memory formation after mild COVID-19. Looking at the study overall: TCR clusters were largely donor specific.

Broader study findings: Specificity for SARS-CoV-2 was not confirmed among the second-wave clones peaking on day 37.

The source is an adult woman who had mild COVID-19 (a few samples of this study predate the infection). Cell type and time point are not known. This chain connects TRBV12-3 or TRBV12-4 to TRBJ2-7, with TRBD1 matching 9 bases. The source material was PBMCs or a T cell subset sorted from them (not recorded which). This chain's CDR3 is CASRGRTGDQGYEQYF. The CDR3 coding sequence is TGTGCCAGCAGGGGCCGGACAGGGGATCAAGGTTACGAGCAGTACTTC.